Listed below are T cell receptor beta chains from one sample, sequenced in a study of blood T cell repertoires in COVID-19. Only in-frame clones appear in the TCRdb table, and some are missing; sequencing was by immunoSEQ multiplex PCR. In the table there are about 210,000 clones, 89% of which are singletons. Sequences were obtained from peripheral blood. The origin of the receptors is a woman aged 40 to 49 with acute or convalescent COVID-19. CDR3s include the opening cysteine and the closing phenylalanine or tryptophan. A D gene is named only where the DNA matches it firmly. A row's size may be missing; if present it is once, few, many or a size class.

v_call	j_call	clone_size	d_call	cdr3_aa	cdr3_nt
TRBV2	TRBJ2-5	.	TRBD2	CASSVALAGAGETQYF	TGTGCCAGCAGTGTAGCCCTAGCGGGGGCGGGGGAGACCCAGTACTTC
TRBV5-1	TRBJ2-5	once	TRBD2	CASSWGGGAKTQYF	TGCGCCAGCAGCTGGGGCGGGGGGGCGAAGACCCAGTACTTC
TRBV10-3	TRBJ2-3	.	TRBD2	CAISLAGGPSDTQYF	TGTGCCATCAGTCTAGCGGGGGGGCCTTCAGATACGCAGTATTTT
TRBV6-1	TRBJ2-1	few	.	CASSETQGPYNEQFF	TGTGCCAGCAGTGAAACGCAGGGCCCTTACAATGAGCAGTTCTTC
TRBV29-1	TRBJ1-2	.	.	CSVVVRQPSNYGYTF	TGCAGCGTTGTCGTACGACAGCCTTCTAACTATGGCTACACCTTC
TRBV5-1	TRBJ1-2	.	.	CASSLGQPKDPYGYTF	TGCGCCAGCAGCCTCGGACAGCCCAAAGACCCTTATGGCTACACCTTC
TRBV7-8	TRBJ1-1	.	.	CASSWRDNIMNTEAFF	TGTGCCAGCAGCTGGAGGGATAATATTATGAACACTGAAGCTTTCTTT
TRBV5-8	TRBJ1-1	.	.	CASSLARTEAFF	TGTGCCAGCAGCTTGGCCAGGACTGAAGCTTTCTTT
TRBV19	TRBJ1-4	once	.	CASSIGRGGEKLFF	TGTGCCAGTAGTATCGGCAGGGGCGGTGAAAAACTGTTTTTT
TRBV11-2	TRBJ2-1	.	.	CASSPLVAGANNEQFF	TGTGCCAGCAGCCCCCTCGTGGCGGGGGCCAACAATGAGCAGTTCTTC
TRBV5-1	TRBJ2-5	.	.	CASSLGTVKETQYF	TGCGCCAGCAGCTTGGGGACAGTTAAAGAGACCCAGTACTTC
TRBV15	TRBJ2-1	.	.	CATSREVTINNEQFF	TGTGCCACCAGCAGAGAGGTTACTATCAACAATGAGCAGTTCTTC
TRBV29-1	TRBJ2-3	.	.	CSANRPERNTQYF	TGCAGCGCCAATCGTCCCGAGAGAAATACGCAGTATTTT
TRBV5-4	TRBJ2-5	.	TRBD2	CASSFSGGQETQYF	TGTGCCAGCAGCTTTAGCGGGGGGCAAGAGACCCAGTACTTC
TRBV11-3	TRBJ1-1	few	.	CASSLSGGNTEAFF	TGTGCCAGCAGCTTATCCGGCGGGAACACTGAAGCTTTCTTT
TRBV4-1	TRBJ1-2	.	TRBD1	CASSQETTGGIYGYTF	TGCGCCAGCAGCCAAGAAACGACAGGGGGGATATATGGCTACACCTTC
TRBV2	TRBJ2-6	.	.	CASSPQGPGGANVLTF	TGTGCCAGCAGTCCCCAGGGGCCGGGCGGGGCCAACGTCCTGACTTTC
TRBV10-3	TRBJ1-5	.	.	CAISQDNSNQPQHF	TGTGCCATCAGCCAGGACAATAGCAATCAGCCCCAGCATTTT
TRBV10-3	TRBJ2-1	.	TRBD2	CAISGLAGDRSYNEQFF	TGTGCCATCAGTGGACTAGCGGGGGACCGCTCCTACAATGAGCAGTTCTTC
TRBV9	TRBJ2-1	.	TRBD2	CASSERGASSWNEQFF	TGTGCCAGCAGCGAGCGGGGGGCTAGCTCTTGGAATGAGCAGTTCTTC
TRBV3-1/TRBV3-2	TRBJ1-1	.	.	CASSHRGGTEAFF	TGTGCCAGCAGCCACCGGGGAGGTACTGAAGCTTTCTTT
TRBV11-2	TRBJ2-5	.	.	CASSSGPRGTQYF	TGTGCCAGCAGCTCCGGCCCCAGAGGGACCCAGTACTTC
TRBV7-8	TRBJ1-1	.	.	CASSSGLLAASF	TGTGCCAGCAGCTCAGGGCTTCTTGCGGCTTCCTTT
TRBV5-6	TRBJ1-4	.	TRBD1	CASSDLGQGEEKLFF	TGTGCCAGCAGCGACTTGGGACAGGGGGAGGAAAAACTGTTTTTT
TRBV19	TRBJ1-2	.	.	CASSIQGNYGYTF	TGTGCCAGTAGTATCCAGGGTAACTATGGCTACACCTTC
TRBV28	TRBJ2-2	.	TRBD1	CATTDRAVGELFF	TGTGCCACTACGGACAGGGCGGTCGGGGAGCTGTTTTTT
TRBV9	TRBJ1-4	.	.	CASSVGDREKLFF	TGTGCCAGCAGCGTAGGAGACAGGGAAAAACTGTTTTTT
TRBV28	TRBJ1-2	.	TRBD1	CASISTGEVFPHF	TGTGCCAGCATCTCCACAGGGGAGGTTTTCCCACACTTC
TRBV12-3/TRBV12-4	TRBJ1-2	.	.	CASSSQGGGYTF	TGTGCCAGCAGTTCCCAGGGAGGTGGCTACACCTTC
TRBV4-1	TRBJ2-2	.	TRBD2	CASSQPGLAGNTGELFF	TGCGCCAGCAGCCAACCGGGACTAGCGGGGAACACCGGGGAGCTGTTTTTT
TRBV3-1/TRBV3-2	TRBJ2-3	.	TRBD2	CASSQVAGALYTQYF	TGTGCCAGCAGCCAGGTAGCGGGGGCCCTTTATACGCAGTATTTT
TRBV11-3	TRBJ2-1	many	TRBD1	CASSPGQGGYNEQFF	TGTGCCAGCAGCCCGGGACAGGGTGGATACAATGAGCAGTTCTTC
TRBV19	TRBJ1-1	.	TRBD1	CASILGQGADTEAFF	TGTGCCAGTATATTAGGACAGGGGGCGGACACTGAAGCTTTCTTT
TRBV4-2	TRBJ1-5	.	.	CASSQDRGGRQPQHF	TGTGCCAGCAGCCAAGATCGGGGGGGGCGTCAGCCCCAGCATTTT
TRBV24-1	TRBJ2-2	.	.	CATSGIPPRGTGELFF	TGTGCCACCAGTGGGATACCGCCTCGGGGCACCGGGGAGCTGTTTTTT
TRBV7-2	TRBJ1-1	few	.	CASSDRRNTEAFF	TGTGCCAGCAGCGACAGGCGGAACACTGAAGCTTTCTTT
TRBV18	TRBJ1-1	.	.	CASSPEVNTEAFF	TGTGCCAGCTCGCCCGAGGTGAACACTGAAGCTTTCTTT
TRBV6-5	TRBJ1-1	.	TRBD1	CASSFRGLGNTEAFF	TGTGCCAGCAGTTTTAGGGGGCTCGGGAACACTGAAGCTTTCTTT
TRBV4-1	TRBJ1-1	.	.	CASSLRLMNTEAFF	TGCGCCAGCAGCCTCAGGCTCATGAACACTGAAGCTTTCTTT
TRBV29-1	TRBJ2-5	.	TRBD1	CSVVGQGDGETQYF	TGCAGCGTTGTGGGACAGGGGGATGGAGAGACCCAGTACTTC
TRBV3-1/TRBV3-2	TRBJ1-3	.	TRBD1	CASSLDRGRGNTIYF	TGTGCCAGCAGCCTCGACAGGGGGCGCGGAAACACCATATATTTT
TRBV6-6	TRBJ1-1	.	.	CASRKTPWGTNTEAFF	TGTGCCAGCAGAAAAACCCCATGGGGGACAAACACTGAAGCTTTCTTT
TRBV5-1	TRBJ2-3	.	TRBD2	CASSSDGGTADTQYF	TGCGCCAGCAGCTCCGACGGGGGGACGGCAGATACGCAGTATTTT
TRBV18	TRBJ1-4	.	.	CASSPQGNEKLFF	TGTGCCAGCTCACCTCAGGGAAATGAAAAACTGTTTTTT
TRBV30	TRBJ2-6	.	.	CAWSVRLTKQGSTGANVLTF	TGTGCCTGGAGTGTAAGGCTAACAAAACAGGGTTCTACAGGGGCCAACGTCCTGACTTTC
TRBV3-1/TRBV3-2	TRBJ1-5	.	.	CASSPEGRGPGNQPQHF	TGTGCCAGCAGCCCGGAGGGGCGGGGGCCTGGCAATCAGCCCCAGCATTTT
TRBV24-1	TRBJ2-3	.	.	CATSDLREQGKGEDTQYF	TGTGCCACCAGTGATTTGCGCGAGCAGGGTAAGGGGGAAGATACGCAGTATTTT
TRBV5-5	TRBJ1-1	.	.	CASSLGANTEAFF	TGTGCCAGCAGCTTGGGGGCGAACACTGAAGCTTTCTTT
TRBV12-3/TRBV12-4	TRBJ2-2	few	.	CASRDTRSGELFF	TGTGCCAGTCGGGACACCCGATCCGGGGAGCTGTTTTTT
TRBV5-4	TRBJ1-6	.	TRBD1	CASSPGAGGASPLHF	TGTGCCAGCAGCCCAGGGGCAGGGGGCGCCTCACCCCTCCACTTT
TRBV5-6	TRBJ1-2	once	.	CASSLTGYGYTF	TGTGCCAGCAGCTTGACAGGATATGGCTACACCTTC
TRBV7-8	TRBJ1-1	.	.	CASSPHSGGTEAFF	TGTGCCAGCAGCCCCCACTCGGGTGGTACTGAAGCTTTCTTT
TRBV25-1	TRBJ2-5	.	.	CASSRTGLWETQYF	TGTGCCAGCAGTCGTACAGGTCTCTGGGAGACCCAGTACTTC
TRBV15	TRBJ2-3	.	.	CATSSPPLRGIPDTQYF	TGTGCCACCAGCAGCCCCCCACTCAGGGGAATCCCAGATACGCAGTATTTT
TRBV9	TRBJ1-2	.	TRBD1	CASSERRDRGTYGYTF	TGTGCCAGCAGCGAAAGGAGGGACAGGGGGACTTATGGCTACACCTTC
TRBV4-2	TRBJ2-1	.	.	CASSQDSPSSYNEQFF	TGTGCCAGCAGCCAAGATTCCCCGAGCTCCTACAATGAGCAGTTCTTC
TRBV19	TRBJ2-3	.	TRBD1	CASSLLFDRASTDTQYF	TGTGCCAGTAGTCTCCTCTTTGACAGGGCCTCTACAGATACGCAGTATTTT
TRBV2	TRBJ1-1	few	.	CASWRTNTEAFF	TGTGCCAGCTGGAGGACGAACACTGAAGCTTTCTTT
TRBV9	TRBJ2-1	once	TRBD1	CASKRDRGNEQFF	TGTGCCAGCAAACGGGACAGGGGGAATGAGCAGTTCTTC